The clone carrying this T cell receptor beta chain was seen a handful of times. This sample stems from a study of blood T cell repertoires in COVID-19. Study context: Some COVID-19 samples were acute and others convalescent; all came from the United States, Italy and Spain. Sources were T cells, B-cell-depleted T cells, or PBMCs; the material itself was cDNA or gDNA.

In the original analysis: Scientists estimated how many nucleated cells there were by amplifying reference gene primers. Repertoires were generated with immunoSEQ multiplex PCR, while TCRdb's copy carries only in-frame clones and drops some. For V, J and clone size, that table is used; D and trimming come from the DNA. The repertoire has 120,000 or so clones, 55% to 70% of them found once; the top ten carry around 2%. The sequenced material came from peripheral blood. This TCR came from a woman in her 70s with acute or convalescent COVID-19.

The CDR3 spells CASSLVYGGETQYF. The CDR3 DNA sequence: TGTGCCAGCAGCTTAGTGTACGGGGGAGAGACCCAGTACTTC. This sequence joins TRBV7-6 and TRBJ2-5, with D perhaps matching TRBD2 (6 bases). CDR3 size: 14 residues. Germline CDR1 and CDR2: SGHVS and FNYEAQ. V dropped 1 base and J dropped 4 bases, with 10 bases sitting between them.